Listed below are T cell receptor beta chains from one sample, sequenced in a study of blood T cell repertoires in COVID-19. Measured with immunoSEQ multiplex PCR; TCRdb has only the in-frame clones, and not every one. This table holds 100,000 or so clones, around 76% found once. Sample: peripheral blood. These TCRs come from a man aged 80 or over with acute or convalescent COVID-19. Each CDR3 is given with its conserved first and last residue. D genes are given only for firm matches. Clone size is stated in some rows and not others, as once, few, many or a class when expanded.

cdr3_nt cdr3_aa j_call v_call clone_size d_call
TGTGCCAGCAGTGAGACAACAGGGAGGGGGAAACGGTACTTC CASSETTGRGKRYF TRBJ2-4 TRBV2 . .
TGTGCCTGGAGTGTGGCGGTACCGAATTCACCCCTCCACTTT CAWSVAVPNSPLHF TRBJ1-6 TRBV30 few .
TGTGCCAGCAGCTTCTGGACAGGGGGCGGGAGCACTGAAGCTTTCTTT CASSFWTGGGSTEAFF TRBJ1-1 TRBV5-5 . TRBD1
TGTGCCAGCAGCTTAGCGCAGAATTCACCCCTCCACTTT CASSLAQNSPLHF TRBJ1-6 TRBV7-8 few .
TGTGCCAGCAGTAAGTCCGGGACAGGGAGTGAAAAACTGTTTTTT CASSKSGTGSEKLFF TRBJ1-4 TRBV7-8 . TRBD1
TGTGCCAGCAGCTGGACTAGCGGGAGTACAGATACGCAGTATTTT CASSWTSGSTDTQYF TRBJ2-3 TRBV6-4 . TRBD2
TGCAGTGCCCTAGGGGGTTACGAGCAGTACTTC CSALGGYEQYF TRBJ2-7 TRBV20-1 few .
TGTGCCACCTCCGAGGGGGCTGAGCCCCAGCATTTT CATSEGAEPQHF TRBJ1-5 TRBV24-1 once TRBD1
TGTGCCAGCAGTTACGATGGGGCCCGGGTGACCGTCTTT CASSYDGARVTVF TRBJ1-1 TRBV6-2/TRBV6-3 few .
TGTGCCAGCAGTGAAGCGTTGTGGACTAGTTCGTACAATGAGCAGTTCTTC CASSEALWTSSYNEQFF TRBJ2-1 TRBV6-1 once TRBD2
TGTCCAAAAACCTATGGTGGGGGGAACTATGGCTACACCTTC CPKTYGGGNYGYTF TRBJ1-2 TRBV30 . .
TGTGCCAGCAGCCAAGATGAGGGGGCAAGGGAGCAGTACTTC CASSQDEGAREQYF TRBJ2-7 TRBV3-1/TRBV3-2 once TRBD1
TGTGCCAGCATCAGCTCCTATAATTCACCCCTCCACTTT CASISSYNSPLHF TRBJ1-6 TRBV28 . .
TGTGCCAGCAGCTTAGGACTAGACACAGATACGCAGTATTTT CASSLGLDTDTQYF TRBJ2-3 TRBV7-2 . .
TGCGCCAGCAGTGATAGGCAGGGGTGGACTGAAGCTTTCTTT CASSDRQGWTEAFF TRBJ1-1 TRBV10-2 once .
TGTGCCATCAGTGAGGAGGGTCTAGCCAAAAACATTCAGTACTTC CAISEEGLAKNIQYF TRBJ2-4 TRBV10-3 . .
TGCGCCAGCAGCTCCCGTATGCGGGATACGCAGTATTTT CASSSRMRDTQYF TRBJ2-3 TRBV4-1 . .
TGTGCCACCAGCCGGGGGACTAGCGGGAGGGCGGAGACCCAGTACTTC CATSRGTSGRAETQYF TRBJ2-5 TRBV15 . TRBD2
TGCGCCAGCAGCCTCAGGGGACCCCACTACGAGCAGTACTTC CASSLRGPHYEQYF TRBJ2-7 TRBV5-1 . .
TGTGCCAGCTCACCGGTACAGGGGACAAACTATGGCTACACCTTC CASSPVQGTNYGYTF TRBJ1-2 TRBV18 few TRBD1
TGTGCCAGCAGCCAAGCCGGGACGGGACATAGTCAGCCCCAGCATTTT CASSQAGTGHSQPQHF TRBJ1-5 TRBV3-1/TRBV3-2 . .
TGTGCCAGCAGCCAACAGGGTATTCGGTACACTGAAGCTTTCTTT CASSQQGIRYTEAFF TRBJ1-1 TRBV5-6 . .
TGCGCCAGCAGCCAAGAGGGACTAGGGGCGAGGAATGAGCAGTTCTTC CASSQEGLGARNEQFF TRBJ2-1 TRBV4-3 once TRBD2
TGTGCCAGCAGCTCGGCTCGGGGGGGCACCGGGGAGCTGTTTTTT CASSSARGGTGELFF TRBJ2-2 TRBV5-6 . TRBD2
TGTGCCAGCAGCAAAGGACAGGGAAATTCACCCCTCCACTTT CASSKGQGNSPLHF TRBJ1-6 TRBV27 few TRBD1
TGTGCCAGCAGCTCACGGCGTCCCGGCGGAGAGACCCAGTACTTC CASSSRRPGGETQYF TRBJ2-5 TRBV3-1/TRBV3-2 . .
TGTGCCATCAGCGGAACAGGGACGGGAACTGAAGCTTTCTTT CAISGTGTGTEAFF TRBJ1-1 TRBV10-3 once .
TGCGCCAGCAGCTTGCAGGGTGGCAATCAGCCCCAGCATTTT CASSLQGGNQPQHF TRBJ1-5 TRBV5-1 . .
TGTGCCAGCAGTTACACTCCGGGACCCCAGCATTTT CASSYTPGPQHF TRBJ1-5 TRBV6-5 . .
TGTGCCATCGCCGGGACAGGGCAAGAGACCCAGTACTTC CAIAGTGQETQYF TRBJ2-5 TRBV10-3 once TRBD1
TGTGCCAGCAGTCGGGGCAGGGGTTCCGGGGAGCTGTTTTTT CASSRGRGSGELFF TRBJ2-2 TRBV7-9 . .
TGTGCCAGCAGCTTAGAGAGGCACCCTTCTAGCGAGCAGTACTTC CASSLERHPSSEQYF TRBJ2-7 TRBV11-2 . .
TGTGCCAGCAGCTTGGTAGGTGCACGCAGACTCTCTGGGGCCAACGTCCTGACTTTC CASSLVGARRLSGANVLTF TRBJ2-6 TRBV5-5 . .
TGCACCAGCAGCCTAAGTACAGGGGGCGTGTGCGAGCAGTACTTC CTSSLSTGGVCEQYF TRBJ2-7 TRBV1 . .
TGTGCCAGCAGCTCGCAGGGACTAGCGGGAGATACGCAGTATTTT CASSSQGLAGDTQYF TRBJ2-3 TRBV7-2 . TRBD2
TGTGCCAGCAGCTTGTACGGAGGAGGTTATGGCTACACCTTC CASSLYGGGYGYTF TRBJ1-2 TRBV5-5 . .
TGTGCCAGCAGCTTAGTTTTTAGGGGGAACACTGAAGCTTTCTTT CASSLVFRGNTEAFF TRBJ1-1 TRBV11-2 . .